These 26 T cell receptor beta chains were all obtained from the same sample, sequenced in a study of OX40 agonist ivuxolimab in advanced cancers. Clones were read by immunoSEQ multiplex PCR, and TCRdb kept only the in-frame ones, dropping some. The data contain around 72,000 clones, around 84% of them singletons. Here the sequenced sample was CD4+ or CD8+ T cells sorted from blood, taken in a trial of the OX40 agonist ivuxolimab. Source of these receptors: an adult with an advanced solid tumor such as melanoma, head and neck, liver or kidney cancer.

The chain couples TRBV5-1 to TRBJ1-2; D is uncertain. Germline V gene data show CDR1 as SGHRS and CDR2 as YFSETQ. Deletions cut 4 bases from V and 14 bases from J, with 18 bases between. CDR3 length equals 12 residues. CDR3 region: CASSQTGQVWTF. CDR3 DNA: TGCGCCAGCAGCCAAACGGGCCAGGTCTGGACCTTC.

The chain joins TRBV5-6 to TRBJ1-3; D is undetermined. Germline V CDR1 and CDR2: SGHDT, YYEEEE. This CDR3 has 15 amino acids. V shed 2 bases and J shed 0 bases, with 9 bases lying between them. The CDR3 DNA sequence: TGTGCCAGCAGCTTTGTCAGCAACTCTGGAAACACCATATATTTT. Amino acid sequence: CASSFVSNSGNTIYF.

The CDR3 DNA sequence: TGTGCCAGCAGTTCACTAACCGGGACAGGTAAAGCGAACACTGAAGCTTTCTTT. Its protein product is CASSSLTGTGKANTEAFF. The chain carries TRBV28 and TRBJ1-1, with 8 nucleotides matching TRBD1. The V gene end was trimmed by 4 bases and the J gene end by 1 base; junction bases not matched to a gene: 14. The CDR3 contains 18 residues. Germline CDR1 MDHEN, CDR2 SYDVKM.

The J gene is TRBJ1-5, the V gene TRBV27; D not resolved. The CDR3 spans 14 residues. V was trimmed by 5 bases and J by 0 bases, leaving 8 bases between them. The germline gives CDR1 MNHEY, CDR2 SMNVEV (reference sequence). In DNA form, the CDR3 reads TGTGCCAGCAGTGAGGGCCATAGCAATCAGCCCCAGCATTTT. Translated: CASSEGHSNQPQHF.

This clone has at least ten counts. The chain links TRBV29-1 to TRBJ2-2; no reliable D call. V lost 1 base, J lost 7 bases, and 10 bases lay in between. CDR1 and CDR2 from the germline V gene are SQVTM and ANQGSEA. The CDR3 length is 13 residues. DNA of the CDR3: TGCAGCGTTGAAGGGAGCGTGAACGGGGAGCTGTTTTTT. The encoded protein is CSVEGSVNGELFF.

The V call is TRBV7-9, the J call TRBJ1-1; the match to TRBD1 covers 7 bases. The CDR3 consists of 13 residues. Germline-derived CDR1 and CDR2 are SEHNR and FQNEAQ (reference sequence). V was clipped by 6 bases and J by 2 bases; unmatched bases: 3. CDR3 protein: CASRGQLNTEAFF. DNA of the CDR3: TGTGCCAGCAGGGGACAGCTAAACACTGAAGCTTTCTTT.

This clone showed up just a few times. The chain carries TRBV11-2 and TRBJ2-6, with no clear D. The CDR3 covers 13 residues. Germline-derived CDR1 and CDR2 are SGHAT and FQNNGV. The V and J ends lost 5 bases and 4 bases respectively, with 6 bases between them. This chain's CDR3 is CASSTPGANVLTF. CDR3 nucleotide sequence: TGTGCCAGCAGCACCCCGGGGGCCAACGTCCTGACTTTC.

This sequence joins TRBV6-5 and TRBJ2-5; 7 bases line up with TRBD2. The CDR3 spans 13 residues. Germline lookup yields CDR1 MNHEY and CDR2 SVGAGI. V shed 8 bases, J shed 3 bases, and the junction held 6 bases outside the gene matches. The CDR3 sequence: CASLDAGEETQYF. CDR3 coding DNA: TGTGCCAGCCTTGACGCGGGAGAAGAGACCCAGTACTTC.

The chain carries TRBV12-2 and TRBJ1-3. TRBV12-2 is a listed pseudogene. The CDR3 totals 12 residues. As DNA, the CDR3 is TGTGCAAGTCGCTTGTGGGGAAACACCATATATTTT. Its translation is CASRLWGNTIYF.

This clone has just a few counts. V is TRBV5-6 and J is TRBJ1-1; no clear D. V was clipped by 0 bases and J by 4 bases, with 16 bases between them. The CDR3 has 16 amino acids. Per germline, CDR1 SGHDT and CDR2 YYEEEE. The CDR3 is CASSLEAARMVTEAFF. The CDR3, as DNA: TGTGCCAGCAGCTTGGAGGCCGCCAGGATGGTCACTGAAGCTTTCTTT.

The chain is built from TRBV7-2 and TRBJ2-3, with 11 bases that match TRBD2. J gave up 3 bases and V 5 bases, and 4 bases lay outside the gene matches. CDR1 is SGHTA and CDR2 is FQGNSA in the germline V gene. This CDR3 is 15 amino acids long. The chain's CDR3 is CASSPRTSGTDTQYF. The CDR3 DNA is TGTGCCAGCAGCCCCCGGACTAGCGGGACAGATACGCAGTATTTT.

This clone showed up just once. The DNA of the CDR3 is TGTGCCAGCTCACCCCGTTCCCAGCTAGCAGCGTCGGGTGAGCAGTTCTTC. Translating it yields CASSPRSQLAASGEQFF. This chain links TRBV18 with TRBJ2-1; tentative D call: TRBD2 (5 bases). V was pared by 3 bases and J by 9 bases, with 24 bases between. CDR3 length: 17 amino acids. CDR1 is KGHSH, CDR2 LQKENI, per germline.

In this sample, this clone turned up once. V usage is TRBV9 and J usage is TRBJ1-2, with D maybe TRBD1 (6 bases). CDR3 length equals 15 residues. CDR1 SGDLS and CDR2 YYNGEE come from the germline V gene. V lost 4 bases, J lost 4 bases, and 17 bases lay in between. CDR3 in amino acids: CASSMAGGWGYGYTF. The CDR3 DNA follows: TGTGCCAGCAGCATGGCGGGGGGCTGGGGCTATGGCTACACCTTC.

The chain joins TRBV2 to TRBJ1-2, with D perhaps matching TRBD1 (5 bases). With 6 bases removed from V and 7 bases from J, the gap between germline ends came to 15 bases. Per the germline V gene, CDR1 is SNHLY and CDR2 is FYNNEI. The CDR3 sequence is 13 residues long. The CDR3 DNA reads as TGTGCCAGCAGCCCAGACAGCGGGTCTGGCTACACCTTC. Its protein is CASSPDSGSGYTF. Using reference TRBV2 and TRBJ1-2 for the parts outside the CDR3, the full variable domain is EPEVTQTPSHQVTQMGQEVILRCVPISNHLYFYWYRQILGQKVEFLVSFYNNEISEKSEIFDDQFSVERPDGSNFTLKIRSTKLEDSAMYFCASSPDSGSGYTFGSGTRLTVV.

V and J are TRBV4-1 and TRBJ2-2; TRBD2 agrees at 7 bases. Germline V lookup: CDR1 MGHRA, CDR2 YSYEKL. The CDR3 is 17 amino acids. J lost 1 base, V lost 1 base, and 6 bases had no gene match. The CDR3 here is CASSQVGSGENTGELFF. In DNA, the CDR3 is TGCGCCAGCAGCCAAGTGGGCAGCGGGGAGAACACCGGGGAGCTGTTTTTT.

This clone was picked up a small number of times. The chain employs TRBV6-1 and TRBJ1-5; maybe TRBD1 (5 bases). This CDR3 has 13 residues. Germline assignment: CDR1 MNHNS and CDR2 SASEGT. V lost 2 bases to trimming and J lost 6 bases, with 8 bases between them. CDR3 residues: CASSELGTQPQHF. CDR3 in DNA: TGTGCCAGCAGTGAATTGGGGACTCAGCCCCAGCATTTT.

This clone was seen once. The rearrangement links TRBV7-9 to TRBJ2-7; the D is unclear. This CDR3 spans 13 amino acids. Between the trimmed V and J ends, which lost 1 base and 6 bases, there was a span of 10 bases. The germline CDR1 and CDR2 sequences are SEHNR and FQNEAQ (reference sequence). This chain's CDR3 is CASSLVRVGEQYF. The CDR3 DNA sequence: TGTGCCAGCAGCTTAGTACGGGTTGGCGAGCAGTACTTC.

J is TRBJ2-1 and V is TRBV5-4, with TRBD1 identical over 12 bases. Germline CDR1 SGHNT, CDR2 YYREEE (reference sequence). The CDR3 sequence is 14 residues long. The V gene end was trimmed by 5 bases and the J gene end by 9 bases; junction bases not matched to a gene: 6. This CDR3 reads CASSRGQGAVEQFF. Here the CDR3 DNA reads TGTGCCAGCAGTCGGGGACAGGGGGCTGTTGAGCAGTTCTTC. Full variable domain (remainder filled in from reference TRBV5-4 and TRBJ2-1): ETGVTQSPTHLIKTRGQQVTLRCSSQSGHNTVSWYQQALGQGPQFIFQYYREEENGRGNFPPRFSGLQFPNYSSELNVNALELDDSALYLCASSRGQGAVEQFFGPGTRLTVL.

The chain combines TRBV27 with TRBJ2-1, with unresolved D. This CDR3 region has 13 residues. Trimming took 3 bases from V and 5 from J, leaving 8 bases between them. CDR1 is MNHEY, CDR2 SMNVEV, per germline (reference sequence). Written as DNA, the CDR3 is TGTGCCAGCAGTTTGTACGTCGACAATGAGCAGTTCTTC. It specifies CASSLYVDNEQFF.

The gene calls are TRBV4-1 and TRBJ1-2; 11 bases agree with TRBD1. The CDR3 contains 18 residues. With 8 bases clipped from V and 2 bases from J, the junction kept 16 bases outside the gene matches. Per the germline V gene, CDR1 is MGHRA and CDR2 is YSYEKL. The CDR3 nucleotides are TGCGCCAGCGGGGACAGGGGGGTAGGTAAACCTCAGAACTATGGCTACACCTTC. This gives the protein CASGDRGVGKPQNYGYTF.

The CDR3 here is CASSPRGLSYEQYF. CDR3 in DNA: TGTGCCAGCAGTCCTCGCGGGCTCTCCTACGAGCAGTACTTC. The chain employs TRBV27 and TRBJ2-7; a weak D match, TRBD2 (5 bases). V was shortened by 5 bases and J by 0 bases, with 11 bases between the two germline ends. The CDR3 consists of 14 residues. Germline assignment: CDR1 MNHEY and CDR2 SMNVEV (reference sequence).

The J gene is TRBJ2-4, the V gene TRBV18; D remains unclear. Germline V gene data show CDR1 as KGHSH and CDR2 as LQKENI. Deletions cut 3 bases from V and 1 base from J, with 7 bases between. The CDR3 runs to 14 residues. The CDR3 loop is CASSPGGAKNIQYF. The CDR3 DNA reads as TGTGCCAGCTCACCCGGTGGTGCCAAAAACATTCAGTACTTC.

This clone was recorded only once. This chain uses TRBV29-1 with TRBJ1-4, with a possible D match to TRBD1 (5 bases). The V end lost 6 bases, the J end lost 8 bases, and 16 bases lay between the germline ends. There are 13 residues in the CDR3. Germline V CDR1 and CDR2: SQVTM, ANQGSEA. This CDR3 reads CSVESGGEEKLFF. The CDR3 DNA is TGCAGCGTGGAGTCTGGGGGAGAAGAAAAACTGTTTTTT.

CDR3 nucleotide sequence: TGTGCCATCAGTGACGTGGCTCTGGGGGGCCTATACGAGCAGTACTTC. Encoded protein: CAISDVALGGLYEQYF. The chain is built from TRBV10-3 and TRBJ2-7; either TRBD1 or TRBD2 may supply D (6 bases each). The V end was cut by 3 bases, the J end by 4 bases, with 19 bases between. This CDR3 contains 16 residues. Germline V lookup: CDR1 ENHRY, CDR2 SYGVKD.

The chain joins TRBV5-1 to TRBJ1-1; tentatively, D is TRBD1 (6 bases). V lost 4 bases, J lost 2 bases, and 12 bases lay in between. The germline gives CDR1 SGHRS, CDR2 YFSETQ. There are 14 residues in the CDR3. CDR3: CASSDGQINTEAFF. In nucleotides, the CDR3 is TGCGCCAGCAGCGATGGACAGATAAACACTGAAGCTTTCTTT.

The chain carries TRBV4-1 and TRBJ1-2; D gene unclear. The CDR3 is made up of 16 amino acids. Germline V gives CDR1 MGHRA, CDR2 YSYEKL. The germline V and J ends were trimmed by 0 bases and 0 bases, with 11 bases remaining between them. CDR3 sequence (DNA): TGCGCCAGCAGCCAAGAAGGAATAGGCTCTAACTATGGCTACACCTTC. Amino acids: CASSQEGIGSNYGYTF.